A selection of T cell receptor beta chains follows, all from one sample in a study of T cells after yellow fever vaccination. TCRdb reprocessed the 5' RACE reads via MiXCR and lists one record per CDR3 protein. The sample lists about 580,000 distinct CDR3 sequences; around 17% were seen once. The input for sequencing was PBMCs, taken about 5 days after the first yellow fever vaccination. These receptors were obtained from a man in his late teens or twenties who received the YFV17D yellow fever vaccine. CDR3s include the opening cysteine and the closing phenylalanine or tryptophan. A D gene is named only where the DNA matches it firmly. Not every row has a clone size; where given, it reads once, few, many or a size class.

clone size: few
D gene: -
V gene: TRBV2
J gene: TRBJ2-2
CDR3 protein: CASNLRGAPDGELFF
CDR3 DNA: TGTGCCAGCAACCTCCGGGGGGCCCCGGACGGGGAGCTGTTTTTT

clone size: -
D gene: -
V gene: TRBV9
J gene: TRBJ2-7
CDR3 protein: CASSVISGTGEQYF
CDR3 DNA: TGTGCCAGCAGCGTAATATCAGGGACGGGGGAGCAGTACTTC

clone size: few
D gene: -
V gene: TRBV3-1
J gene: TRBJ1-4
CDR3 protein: CASSLRREKLFF
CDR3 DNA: TGTGCCAGCAGCCTTCGAAGAGAAAAACTGTTTTTT

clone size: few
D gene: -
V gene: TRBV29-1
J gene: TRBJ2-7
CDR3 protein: CSVEAQGGISSYEQYF
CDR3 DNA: TGCAGCGTTGAAGCCCAAGGAGGGATCTCCTCCTACGAGCAGTACTTC

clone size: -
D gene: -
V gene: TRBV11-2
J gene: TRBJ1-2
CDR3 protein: CASSRTGDWGGYTF
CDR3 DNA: TGTGCCAGCAGCCGGACGGGGGATTGGGGAGGCTACACCTTC

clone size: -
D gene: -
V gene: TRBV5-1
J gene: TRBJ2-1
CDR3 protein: CASSLTGSGEQFF
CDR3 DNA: TGCGCCAGCAGCTTAACCGGGAGTGGTGAGCAGTTCTTC

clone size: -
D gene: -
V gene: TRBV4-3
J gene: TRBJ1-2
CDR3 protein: CASSEGLNYGYTF
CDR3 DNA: TGCGCCAGCAGCGAAGGGCTTAACTATGGCTACACCTTC

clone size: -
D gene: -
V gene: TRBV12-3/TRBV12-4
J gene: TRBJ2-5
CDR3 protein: CASSFVGPYQETQYF
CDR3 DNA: TGTGCCAGCAGTTTCGTGGGTCCGTACCAAGAGACCCAGTACTTC

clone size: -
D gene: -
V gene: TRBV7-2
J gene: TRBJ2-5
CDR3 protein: CASSLARGYQETQYF
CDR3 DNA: TGTGCCAGCAGCTTAGCCCGGGGGTACCAAGAGACCCAGTACTTC

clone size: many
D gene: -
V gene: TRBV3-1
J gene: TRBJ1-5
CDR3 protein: CASSLGTSNQPQHF
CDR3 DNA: TGTGCCAGCAGCCTTGGGACCTCCAATCAGCCCCAGCATTTT

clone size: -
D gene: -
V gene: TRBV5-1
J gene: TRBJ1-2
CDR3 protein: CASGEDYGYTF
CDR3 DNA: TGCGCCAGCGGCGAGGACTATGGCTACACCTTC

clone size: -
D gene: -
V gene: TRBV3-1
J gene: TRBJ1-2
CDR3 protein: CASSQSHGYTF
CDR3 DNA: TGTGCCAGCAGCCAATCCCATGGCTACACCTTC

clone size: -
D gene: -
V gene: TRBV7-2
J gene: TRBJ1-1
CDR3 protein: CASSIGRGRNTEAFF
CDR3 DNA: TGTGCCAGCAGCATTGGCCGAGGGAGGAACACTGAAGCTTTCTTT

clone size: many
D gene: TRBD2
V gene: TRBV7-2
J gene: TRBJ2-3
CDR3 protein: CASSYHLAGGSTDTQYF
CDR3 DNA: TGTGCCAGCAGCTACCACTTAGCGGGGGGTAGCACAGATACGCAGTATTTT

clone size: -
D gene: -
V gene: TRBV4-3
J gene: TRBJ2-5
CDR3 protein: CAAGGGETQYF
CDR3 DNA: TGCGCCGCCGGGGGAGGAGAGACCCAGTACTTC

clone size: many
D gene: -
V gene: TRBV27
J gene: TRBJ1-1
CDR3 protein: CASSFRGGNTEAFF
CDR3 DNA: TGTGCCAGCAGTTTTCGGGGAGGGAACACTGAAGCTTTCTTT

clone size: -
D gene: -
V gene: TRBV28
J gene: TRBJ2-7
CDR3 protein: CASSSRVRYEQYF
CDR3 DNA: TGTGCCAGCAGTTCGCGCGTAAGGTACGAGCAGTACTTC

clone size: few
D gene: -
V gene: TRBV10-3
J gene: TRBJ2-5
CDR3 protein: CAISGQEQETQYF
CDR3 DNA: TGTGCCATCAGTGGACAGGAGCAAGAGACCCAGTACTTC

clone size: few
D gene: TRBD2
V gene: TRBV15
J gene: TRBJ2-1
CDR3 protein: CATSRDKTSGVSDNEQFF
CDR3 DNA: TGTGCCACCAGCAGAGATAAGACTAGCGGGGTGTCTGACAATGAGCAGTTCTTC

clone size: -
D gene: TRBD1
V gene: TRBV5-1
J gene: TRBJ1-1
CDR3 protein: CASSLRDRDTEAFF
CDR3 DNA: TGCGCCAGCAGCTTAAGGGACAGGGACACTGAAGCTTTCTTT

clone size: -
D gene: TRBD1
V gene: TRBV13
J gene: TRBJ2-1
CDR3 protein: CASGGQGNEQFF
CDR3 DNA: TGTGCCAGCGGGGGACAGGGGAATGAGCAGTTCTTC

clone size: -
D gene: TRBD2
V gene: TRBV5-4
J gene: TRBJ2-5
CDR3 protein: CASSSMRGAQETQYF
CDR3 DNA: TGTGCCAGCAGCTCGATGCGGGGGGCTCAAGAGACCCAGTACTTC

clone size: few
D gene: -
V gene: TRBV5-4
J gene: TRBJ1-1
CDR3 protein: CASRQGATEAFF
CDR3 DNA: TGTGCCAGCAGGCAGGGTGCGACTGAAGCTTTCTTT

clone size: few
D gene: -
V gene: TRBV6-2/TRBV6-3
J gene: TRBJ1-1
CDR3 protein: CASSFAATDTEAFF
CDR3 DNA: TGTGCCAGCAGTTTTGCAGCTACAGACACTGAAGCTTTCTTT

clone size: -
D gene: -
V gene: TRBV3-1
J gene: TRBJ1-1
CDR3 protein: CASRKGTANTEAFF
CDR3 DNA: TGTGCCAGCCGAAAGGGAACGGCGAACACTGAAGCTTTCTTT